Below are 25 T cell receptor beta chains sequenced from a single sample in a study of identical twins. TCRdb passed the 5' RACE reads through MiXCR, listing each CDR3 protein once. Found here are some 560,000 distinct CDR3 sequences, 9.6% of them singletons; the top ten hold around 3%. The same sample was also studied in work on yellow fever vaccine responses in identical twins.

The source material was PBMCs. These receptors came from a woman younger than 30 in good health.

The sample holds many counts of this clonotype. The chain recombines TRBV20-1 with TRBJ2-2; 10 bases fit TRBD2. Germline CDR1 reads DFQATT; CDR2 reads SNEGSKA (reference sequence). The CDR3 extends over 16 amino acids. Trimming removed 0 bases from V and 2 bases from J; junction bases left unmatched: 3. The CDR3 sequence: CSARESGRGNTGELFF. Written as DNA, the CDR3 is TGCAGTGCTAGAGAGAGCGGGAGGGGTAACACCGGGGAGCTGTTTTTT.

This clonotype showed up just a few times. This chain connects TRBV28 to TRBJ2-7; weak D call: TRBD1 (6 bases). CDR1 and CDR2 from the germline V gene are MDHEN and SYDVKM. Trimming pared 9 bases from V and 0 bases from J, leaving 12 bases between. CDR3 length: 13 amino acids. The DNA for the CDR3 is TGTGCCAGTATACAGGGACCCTCCTACGAGCAGTACTTC. The encoded protein is CASIQGPSYEQYF. Full variable domain (outside the CDR3, taken from reference TRBV28 and TRBJ2-7): DVKVTQSSRYLVKRTGEKVFLECVQDMDHENMFWYRQDPGLGLRLIYFSYDVKMKEKGDIPEGYSVSREKKERFSLILESASTNQTSMYLCASIQGPSYEQYFGPGTRLTVT.

This clonotype was recorded many times. The rearrangement links TRBV5-1 to TRBJ2-2, with 7 bases identical to TRBD1. V lost 0 bases, J lost 7 bases, and 6 bases stayed unmatched. Germline V gives CDR1 SGHRS, CDR2 YFSETQ. This CDR3 region has 15 residues. The CDR3, as DNA: TGCGCCAGCAGCTTGGGACAGGGTTTAGTCGGGGAGCTGTTTTTT. Protein: CASSLGQGLVGELFF.

This clonotype was picked up a small number of times. In DNA, the CDR3 is TGTGCCAGCAGCCTCCGGACTAGCGGGAGGGCCGGGGAGCTGTTTTTT. Translated: CASSLRTSGRAGELFF. V usage is TRBV13 and J usage is TRBJ2-2; 15 bases fit TRBD2. The germline CDR1 and CDR2 sequences are PRHDT and FYEKMQ (reference sequence). The CDR3 consists of 16 residues. V lost 5 bases and J lost 6; bases outside the gene matches: 4.

The chain couples TRBV5-1 to TRBJ2-6; 9 bases are shared with TRBD1. V dropped 5 bases and J dropped 0; count of bases not matched to a gene: 6. The CDR3 is made up of 17 amino acids. Germline assignment: CDR1 SGHRS and CDR2 YFSETQ. The CDR3 sequence: CASSSGTGFSGANVLTF. In DNA form, the CDR3 reads TGCGCCAGCAGTTCCGGGACAGGGTTCTCTGGGGCCAACGTCCTGACTTTC.

The chain links TRBV25-1 to TRBJ2-5; maybe TRBD1 (5 bases). With 1 base removed from V and 5 bases from J, the gap between germline ends came to 14 bases. CDR1 and CDR2 (germline): MGHDK, SYGVNS. The CDR3 is made up of 15 amino acids. The chain's CDR3 is CASSEFRGLGETQYF. The CDR3 coding sequence is TGTGCCAGCAGTGAATTTAGGGGCCTTGGGGAGACCCAGTACTTC.

This clonotype was found a few times. The chain uses TRBV5-1 and TRBJ2-5; TRBD1 matches 8 bases. Germline V lookup: CDR1 SGHRS, CDR2 YFSETQ. V lost 3 bases, J lost 4 bases, and 17 bases stayed unmatched. CDR3 size: 18 residues. CDR3 region: CASSSTRRTGPGGETQYF. For the CDR3, the DNA is TGCGCCAGCAGCTCCACAAGGAGGACAGGGCCCGGTGGAGAGACCCAGTACTTC.

At least ten counts were recorded for this clonotype. The chain couples TRBV3-1 to TRBJ1-2, with 9 positions matching TRBD1. V lost 9 bases to trimming and J lost 0 bases; unmatched junction nucleotides: 14. There are 17 residues in the CDR3. Germline CDR1 LGHDT, CDR2 YNNKEL (reference sequence). CDR3 nucleotides: TGTGCCAGTCAAACTACGGACAGGGGTGCCACTAACTATGGCTACACCTTC. It specifies CASQTTDRGATNYGYTF. Combining the CDR3 with reference TRBV3-1 and TRBJ1-2 gives the whole variable domain DTAVSQTPKYLVTQMGNDKSIKCEQNLGHDTMYWYKQDSKKFLKIMFSYNNKELIINETVPNRFSPKSPDKAHLNLHINSLELGDSAVYFCASQTTDRGATNYGYTFGSGTRLTVV.

Note on this clonotype: One junction end disagrees with the germline gene, perhaps due to a read error. The chain links TRBV4-2 to TRBJ2-7; 8 nucleotides align to TRBD1. Germline V lookup: CDR1 LGHNA, CDR2 YNFKEQ. This CDR3 has 14 residues. The CDR3 loop reads CASSPGQGGYEQHF. The CDR3 DNA is TGTGCCAGCAGCCCCGGACAGGGCGGGTACGAGCAGCACTTC.

This clonotype has only a few counts. The genes are TRBV7-6 and TRBJ2-1; 7 bases line up with TRBD1. Germline CDR1 and CDR2: SGHVS and FNYEAQ. V gave up 5 bases and J gave up 5 bases; unmatched junction bases: 12. There are 16 residues in the CDR3. This chain's CDR3 is CASSTTRDRANNEQFF. CDR3 bases: TGTGCCAGCAGCACAACCAGGGACAGAGCCAACAATGAGCAGTTCTTC.

The rearrangement uses TRBV4-3 and TRBJ2-7; D gene ambiguous. Trimming removed 0 bases at V and 4 bases at J, with 13 bases between. This CDR3 has 15 amino acids. CDR1 and CDR2 from the germline V gene are LGHNA and YSLEER. CDR3 DNA: TGCGCCAGCAGCCAAGAAAATTTACCCCATTACGAGCAGTACTTC. Translating it yields CASSQENLPHYEQYF.

This clonotype was observed a single time. The chain has TRBV20-1 and TRBJ2-1; 10 bases map to TRBD2. The CDR3 is 13 amino acids. The J segment lost 13 bases and the V segment lost 2 bases, leaving 8 bases of the junction unmatched. Germline V gene sequence: CDR1 DFQATT, CDR2 SNEGSKA (reference sequence). CDR3 in amino acids: CSARPTSGAGQFF. Here the CDR3 DNA reads TGCAGTGCTAGACCTACTAGCGGGGCCGGACAGTTCTTC.

The rearrangement uses TRBV24-1 and TRBJ2-7; D is possibly TRBD1 (5 bases). Trimming stripped 9 bases from V and 1 base from J, with 12 bases between. This CDR3 spans 13 amino acids. Germline values: CDR1 KGHDR, CDR2 SFDVKD. Written as DNA, the CDR3 is TGTGCCACCGGTCAGGGAAAGTCCTACGAGCAGTACTTC. Its protein product is CATGQGKSYEQYF.

V is TRBV29-1 and J is TRBJ1-2, with D perhaps matching TRBD1 (5 bases). The germline V and J ends were trimmed by 4 bases and 8 bases, with 11 bases remaining between them. The CDR3 spans 11 residues. Per the germline V gene, CDR1 is SQVTM and CDR2 is ANQGSEA. DNA of the CDR3: TGCAGCGTTGCGGGCCAGGGCGGCTACACCTTC. Its translation: CSVAGQGGYTF.

The chain is built from TRBV7-2 and TRBJ2-5; no clear D. The CDR3 spans 13 residues. The germline V and J ends were trimmed by 8 bases and 0 bases, with 10 bases remaining between them. Germline lookup yields CDR1 SGHTA and CDR2 FQGNSA. Written as DNA, the CDR3 is TGTGCCAGCCACGCCCCGGACCAAGAGACCCAGTACTTC. The encoded protein is CASHAPDQETQYF.

This clonotype turned up a few times. The V gene is TRBV7-2, the J gene TRBJ1-1; 7 bases match TRBD1. The germline CDR1 and CDR2 sequences are SGHTA and FQGNSA. The CDR3 spans 16 residues. V was clipped by 5 bases and J by 0 bases; unmatched bases: 9. CDR3 sequence reads: CASSQRGTAMNTEAFF. The DNA of the CDR3 is TGTGCCAGCAGCCAGCGTGGGACAGCGATGAACACTGAAGCTTTCTTT.

CDR3 DNA sequence: TGCAGTGCCACCGGGACAGAGCAGAACACTGAAGCTTTCTTT. Translation gives CSATGTEQNTEAFF. The chain uses TRBV20-1 and TRBJ1-1; 7 bases fit TRBD1. The germline V gene encodes CDR1 DFQATT and CDR2 SNEGSKA (reference sequence). The CDR3 loop spans 14 amino acids. V trimming: 6 bases; J trimming: 1 base; junction bases outside the gene matches: 8.

This clonotype was counted ten times or more. The chain is built from TRBV12-3 or TRBV12-4 and TRBJ2-5, with D maybe TRBD2 (5 bases). V lost 1 base, J lost 1 base, and 7 bases lay in between. The length of the CDR3 is 14 residues. The CDR3, as DNA: TGTGCCAGCAGTTTAGACCGGGGCCAAGAGACCCAGTACTTC. It yields the protein CASSLDRGQETQYF.

The sample holds a few counts of this clonotype. The V gene is TRBV5-1, the J gene TRBJ1-1; the D gene is possibly TRBD1 (5 bases). Trimming stripped 4 bases from V and 2 bases from J, with 9 bases between. Germline-derived CDR1 and CDR2 are SGHRS and YFSETQ. The CDR3 runs 13 residues. CDR3 coding DNA: TGCGCCAGCAGCAGACAGCTAAACACTGAAGCTTTCTTT. Its protein is CASSRQLNTEAFF.

Notes on this clonotype: At one end, the junction sequence differs from germline, possibly due to a read error. The chain couples TRBV7-7 to TRBJ2-5; TRBD2 might be the D (5 bases). The CDR3 is made up of 14 amino acids. Germline V CDR1 and CDR2: SSHAT, FNYEAQ (reference sequence). The CDR3 DNA is TGTGCTAGCAGCTTAGAATCCCTAGCTGAGACCCAGTACTTC. Its protein product is CASSLESLAETQYF.

The chain employs TRBV11-2 and TRBJ2-7; D is undetermined. Trimming took off 0 bases at V and 1 base at J, with 10 bases between the two ends. The CDR3 loop spans 15 amino acids. CDR1 and CDR2 from the germline V gene are SGHAT and FQNNGV. CDR3 loop: CASSLDRSDSYEQYF. In nucleotides, the CDR3 is TGTGCCAGCAGCTTAGATCGGAGTGATTCCTACGAGCAGTACTTC.

The CDR3 loop reads CASSLRGTSPPGELFF. CDR3 sequence (DNA): TGTGCCAGCAGTTTGCGCGGTACTAGCCCCCCCGGGGAGCTGTTTTTT. This chain links TRBV12-3 or TRBV12-4 with TRBJ2-2, with a weak D call TRBD2 (6 bases). The V and J ends lost 3 bases and 6 bases respectively, with 17 bases between them. CDR3 length equals 16 residues.

This clonotype was detected many times. Written as DNA, the CDR3 is TGTGCCACCAGTGAAAGGACAGTCAGCAATCAGCCCCAGCATTTT. It specifies CATSERTVSNQPQHF. V usage is TRBV24-1 and J usage is TRBJ1-5; a possible D gene is TRBD1 (6 bases). Trimming removed 4 bases at V and 1 base at J, with 10 bases between. This CDR3 region has 15 residues. Germline V gene data show CDR1 as KGHDR and CDR2 as SFDVKD.

This clonotype was detected a few times. The chain combines TRBV3-1 with TRBJ2-7, with 9 bases that match TRBD1. The junction had 8 bases not matched to a gene; V was cut back by 6 bases and J by 2 bases. The CDR3 runs 15 residues. Germline V lookup: CDR1 LGHDT, CDR2 YNNKEL (reference sequence). As DNA, the CDR3 is TGTGCCAGCAGTCGTAAACAGGGGGCGGCCTACGAGCAGTACTTC. It codes for CASSRKQGAAYEQYF.

This clonotype was counted a few times. The chain carries TRBV6-2 or TRBV6-3 and TRBJ1-5; D might be TRBD1 (5 bases). V was clipped by 2 bases and J by 6 bases, with 11 bases between them. The length of the CDR3 is 14 residues. CDR1 and CDR2 from the germline V gene are MNHEY and SVGEGT. The CDR3 region is CASSYGGTGQPQHF. Written as DNA, the CDR3 is TGTGCCAGCAGTTACGGGGGGACGGGTCAGCCCCAGCATTTT.